Listed below are T cell receptor beta chains from one sample, sequenced in a study of cytomegalovirus exposure and HLA in healthy donors. Using immunoSEQ multiplex PCR, the repertoire was profiled, and TCRdb retains in-frame clones only, with some absent. The table includes 100,000 to 150,000 clones, 76% detected once. What was sequenced was PBMCs. The source is a man aged 50 to 60 in good health and CMV-seronegative. CDR3s include the opening cysteine and the closing phenylalanine or tryptophan. A D gene is named only where the DNA matches it firmly. Where a row states a size, it is once, few, many or the class of an expanded clone; other rows omit it.

j_call | v_call | clone_size | d_call | cdr3_nt | cdr3_aa
TRBJ1-2 | TRBV5-1 | . | . | TGCGCCAGCAGCTTGGACCCAGGCTATGGCTACACCTTC | CASSLDPGYGYTF
TRBJ1-1 | TRBV9 | . | . | TGTGCCAGCAGCTCAGGGGCTGAAGCTTTCTTT | CASSSGAEAFF
TRBJ2-1 | TRBV28 | once | . | TGTGCCAGCACAAGGGGCTCCTACAATGAGCAGTTCTTC | CASTRGSYNEQFF
TRBJ1-1 | TRBV5-1 | . | TRBD1 | TGCGCCAGCAGCTTGGGCGGACAGGGCACTGAAGCTTTCTTT | CASSLGGQGTEAFF
TRBJ2-3 | TRBV7-6 | few | . | TGTGCCAGCAGCACACGGGGGACAGAGTCAGATACGCAGTATTTT | CASSTRGTESDTQYF
TRBJ1-2 | TRBV6-1 | . | . | TGTGCCAGCAGTGAAGGTCCAGGGATGACCTCTCCCTATGGCTACACCTTC | CASSEGPGMTSPYGYTF
TRBJ2-7 | TRBV6-5 | few | TRBD1 | TGTGCCAGCAGTTACGCTCCGGGACAGGGGTACGAGCAGTACTTC | CASSYAPGQGYEQYF
TRBJ1-6 | TRBV7-8 | . | . | TGTGCCAGCAGCTTAAACGAAGGGGGACACCTCTCGAGTCCCCTCCACTTT | CASSLNEGGHLSSPLHF
TRBJ2-1 | TRBV19 | few | TRBD1 | TGTGCCAGTAGTATAAACGGACAGGGACACTACAATGAGCAGTTCTTC | CASSINGQGHYNEQFF
TRBJ1-2 | TRBV14 | . | . | TGTGCCAGCAGCCAAGGCCGGGGAAGGGTTGGCTACACCTTC | CASSQGRGRVGYTF
TRBJ2-7 | TRBV7-9 | . | TRBD1 | TGTGCCAGCAGGCAGGGGGCCTACGAGCAGTACTTC | CASRQGAYEQYF
TRBJ2-3 | TRBV27 | . | . | TGTGCCAGCAGTTTATCCAGGGCGGACGATACGCAGTATTTT | CASSLSRADDTQYF
TRBJ1-1 | TRBV7-7 | . | . | TGTGCCAGCAGCCTAACTAGTAGGAGCGAAGCTTTCTTT | CASSLTSRSEAFF
TRBJ1-5 | TRBV2 | . | . | TGTGCCAGGATCTCGCGGGGCGAAGAAAGCAATCAGCCCCAGCATTTT | CARISRGEESNQPQHF
TRBJ2-7 | TRBV7-6 | . | TRBD2 | TGTGCCAGCAGCTCCGGGAGCTGGGGGGGGGAGCAGTACTTC | CASSSGSWGGEQYF
TRBJ2-2 | TRBV4-3 | . | . | TGCGCCAGCAGCCCTGGCGGAGGCACCGGGGAGCTGTTTTTT | CASSPGGGTGELFF
TRBJ1-2 | TRBV18 | once | TRBD1 | TGTGCCAGCTCACCCGGACAGGGAGCGAGCTATGGCTACACCTTC | CASSPGQGASYGYTF
TRBJ1-3 | TRBV28 | . | . | TGTGCCAGCAGGGCCAGGGTGTCAGCTGGAAACACCATATATTTT | CASRARVSAGNTIYF
TRBJ2-3 | TRBV5-1 | . | TRBD2 | TGCGCCAGCAGCTCGACTAGCGGGGGGGCGGTTGGCACAGATACGCAGTATTTT | CASSSTSGGAVGTDTQYF